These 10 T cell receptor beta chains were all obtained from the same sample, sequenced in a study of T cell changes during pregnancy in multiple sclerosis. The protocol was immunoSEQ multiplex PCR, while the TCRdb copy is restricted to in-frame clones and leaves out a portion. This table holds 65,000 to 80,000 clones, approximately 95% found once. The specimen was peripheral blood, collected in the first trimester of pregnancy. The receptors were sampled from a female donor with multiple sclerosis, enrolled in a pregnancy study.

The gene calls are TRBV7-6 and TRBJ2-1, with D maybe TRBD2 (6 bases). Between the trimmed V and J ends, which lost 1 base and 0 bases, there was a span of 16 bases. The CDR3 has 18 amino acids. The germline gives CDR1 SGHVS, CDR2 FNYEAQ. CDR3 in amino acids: CASSLVGGLLLSYNEQFF. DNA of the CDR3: TGTGCCAGCAGCTTAGTGGGGGGACTCCTCCTCTCCTACAATGAGCAGTTCTTC.

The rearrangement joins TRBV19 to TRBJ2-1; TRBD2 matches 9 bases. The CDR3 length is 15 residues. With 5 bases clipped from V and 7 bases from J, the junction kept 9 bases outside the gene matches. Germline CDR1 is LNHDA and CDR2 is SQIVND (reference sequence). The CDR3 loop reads CASSFGLAQGNEQFF. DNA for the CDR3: TGTGCCAGTAGTTTTGGACTAGCGCAAGGTAATGAGCAGTTCTTC. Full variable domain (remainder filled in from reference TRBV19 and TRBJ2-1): DGGITQSPKYLFRKEGQNVTLSCEQNLNHDAMYWYRQDPGQGLRLIYYSQIVNDFQKGDIAEGYSVSREKKESFPLTVTSAQKNPTAFYLCASSFGLAQGNEQFFGPGTRLTVL.

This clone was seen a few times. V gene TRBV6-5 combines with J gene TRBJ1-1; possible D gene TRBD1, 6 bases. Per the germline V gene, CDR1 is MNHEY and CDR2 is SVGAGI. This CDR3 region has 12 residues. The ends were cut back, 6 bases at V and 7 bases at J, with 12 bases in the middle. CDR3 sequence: CASRQGPNEAFF. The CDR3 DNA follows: TGTGCCAGCAGACAGGGTCCGAATGAAGCTTTCTTT.

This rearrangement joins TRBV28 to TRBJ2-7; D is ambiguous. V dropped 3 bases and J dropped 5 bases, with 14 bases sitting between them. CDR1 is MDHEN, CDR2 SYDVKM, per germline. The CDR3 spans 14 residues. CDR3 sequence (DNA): TGTGCCAGCAGTTTTACAATCCTAGGCAACGAGCAGTACTTC. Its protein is CASSFTILGNEQYF.

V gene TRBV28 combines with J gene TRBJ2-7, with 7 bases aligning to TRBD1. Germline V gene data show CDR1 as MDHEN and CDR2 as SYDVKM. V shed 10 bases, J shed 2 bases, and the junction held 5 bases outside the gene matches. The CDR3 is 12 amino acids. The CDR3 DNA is TGTGCCACCAGGACAGGTACCTACGAGCAGTACTTC. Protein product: CATRTGTYEQYF. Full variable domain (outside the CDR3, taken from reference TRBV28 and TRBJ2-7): DVKVTQSSRYLVKRTGEKVFLECVQDMDHENMFWYRQDPGLGLRLIYFSYDVKMKEKGDIPEGYSVSREKKERFSLILESASTNQTSMYLCATRTGTYEQYFGPGTRLTVT.

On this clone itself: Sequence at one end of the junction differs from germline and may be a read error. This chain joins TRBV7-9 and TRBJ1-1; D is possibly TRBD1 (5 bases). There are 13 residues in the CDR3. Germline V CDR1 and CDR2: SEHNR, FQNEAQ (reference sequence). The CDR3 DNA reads TGTGCCAGCTCACTTGGGGGGAACGCTGAAGCTTTCTTT. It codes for CASSLGGNAEAFF.

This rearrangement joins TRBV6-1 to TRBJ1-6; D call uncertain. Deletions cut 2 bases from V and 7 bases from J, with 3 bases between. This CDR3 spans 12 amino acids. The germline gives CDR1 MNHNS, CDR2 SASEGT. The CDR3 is CASSESNSPLHF. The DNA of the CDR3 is TGTGCCAGCAGTGAATCAAATTCACCCCTCCACTTT.

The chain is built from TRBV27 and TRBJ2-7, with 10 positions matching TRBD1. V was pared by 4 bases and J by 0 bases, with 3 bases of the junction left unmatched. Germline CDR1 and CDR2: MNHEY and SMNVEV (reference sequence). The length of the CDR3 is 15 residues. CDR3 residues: CASSWGQGSSYEQYF. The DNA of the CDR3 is TGTGCCAGCAGTTGGGGACAGGGGAGCTCCTACGAGCAGTACTTC.

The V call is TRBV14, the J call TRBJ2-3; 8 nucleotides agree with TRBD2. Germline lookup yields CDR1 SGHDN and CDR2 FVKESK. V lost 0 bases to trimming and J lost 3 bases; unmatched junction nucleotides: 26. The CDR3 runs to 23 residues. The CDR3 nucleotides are TGTGCCAGCAGCCAAGAGGGTCTGTTGTTGTTGATGACTAGCGATTCACCTACAGATACGCAGTATTTT. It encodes CASSQEGLLLLMTSDSPTDTQYF.

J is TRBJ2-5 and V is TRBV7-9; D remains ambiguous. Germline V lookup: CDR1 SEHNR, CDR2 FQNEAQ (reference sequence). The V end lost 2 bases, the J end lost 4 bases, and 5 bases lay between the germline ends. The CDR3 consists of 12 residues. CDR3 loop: CASSLSAETQYF. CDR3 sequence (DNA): TGTGCCAGCAGCTTAAGCGCAGAGACCCAGTACTTC.